Below, one T cell receptor (beta chain) is given with its context. Its antigen is unknown. This sample includes further DNA sequences coding for the same CDR3. The sample comes from a study of shared clonotypes between healthy human individuals. On the study more broadly: Donors were a couple of women and three men aged 18 to 49.

Points from the study as a whole: Relative to memory subsets, naive subsets generally showed larger estimated richness.

CDR3 size: 14 residues. From germline, CDR1 is SGHDN and CDR2 FVKESK. V trimming: 3 bases; J trimming: 4 bases; junction bases outside the gene matches: 2. Only in-frame clones appear in the TCRdb table, and some are missing; sequencing was by immunoSEQ multiplex PCR. Among 2 million to 2.5 million clones, more than 85% were seen once, and the ten largest hold about 0.37%. The rearrangement links TRBV14 to TRBJ1-5, with TRBD1 matching over 8 bases. The TCR sequence derives from a man younger than 35 in good health. Some clones in this sample may be carry-over from other donors' samples. Sequenced input: naive CD4+ T cells from PBMCs. As for subset: CD45RA+ positively selected. CDR3 in DNA: TGTGCCAGCAGCCACACAGGGGGAAATCAGCCCCAGCATTTT. Encoded protein: CASSHTGGNQPQHF.